Presented here are 21 T cell receptor beta chains from one specimen sequenced in a study of a mutant IDH1 vaccine in newly diagnosed glioma. Time point specified: week 11, during vaccination. Vaccination comprised doses that each held 300 ug of mutant IDH1 20-mer peptide, plus topical imiquimod. Only in-frame clones appear in the TCRdb table, and some are missing; sequencing was by immunoSEQ multiplex PCR. This sample yields 55,000 to 65,000 clones, of which 80% are seen a single time; 5.9% belongs to the top ten. These receptors have no identified antigens. This specimen was PBMCs, taken from a glioma patient whose treatment included an IDH1 peptide vaccine. All receptors come from a man in his fifties with glioma.

This rearrangement joins TRBV28 to TRBJ1-5; D possibly corresponds to TRBD1 (5 bases). The CDR3 loop spans 13 amino acids. Germline V gives CDR1 MDHEN, CDR2 SYDVKM. The germline V and J ends were trimmed by 3 bases and 7 bases, with 10 bases remaining between them. The CDR3 coding sequence is TGTGCCAGCAGTTTGGGGACGGGGCAGCCCCAGCATTTT. It codes for CASSLGTGQPQHF.

The CDR3 nucleotides read TGTGCCAGTAGTCCGCTTGGCAGCTCTTGGGAGCCCCAGCATTTT. Its protein product is CASSPLGSSWEPQHF. The chain is built from TRBV19 and TRBJ1-5, with D unclear. Germline V CDR1 and CDR2: LNHDA, SQIVND (reference sequence). The CDR3 is 15 amino acids. V lost 5 bases, J lost 8 bases, and 19 bases lay in between.

The V call is TRBV7-9, the J call TRBJ1-1; maybe TRBD1 (6 bases). The CDR3 length is 16 residues. The germline V gene encodes CDR1 SEHNR and CDR2 FQNEAQ (reference sequence). V lost 1 base to trimming and J lost 3 bases, with 15 bases between them. As DNA, the CDR3 is TGTGCCAGCAGCTTAGGGGTGCAGGGGTCACACACTGAAGCTTTCTTT. Encoded protein: CASSLGVQGSHTEAFF.

The rearrangement uses TRBV7-2 and TRBJ2-3; 11 bases map to TRBD2. V trimming: 5 bases; J trimming: 6 bases; junction bases outside the gene matches: 13. This CDR3 region has 17 residues. The germline V gene encodes CDR1 SGHTA and CDR2 FQGNSA. The CDR3 DNA reads TGTGCCAGCAGCCCCGCCCCCCCACTAGCGGGGGATGATACGCAGTATTTT. It is translated as CASSPAPPLAGDDTQYF.

V usage is TRBV7-2 and J usage is TRBJ2-6; TRBD1 aligns across 7 bases. The CDR3 has 19 residues. CDR1 SGHTA and CDR2 FQGNSA come from the germline V gene. The V segment lost 3 bases and the J segment 0 bases; nucleotides outside the gene matches: 11. CDR3 bases: TGTGCCAGCAGCTTTACTCGGACAGGTCCTACCTCTGGGGCCAACGTCCTGACTTTC. As protein: CASSFTRTGPTSGANVLTF. Together with reference TRBV7-2 and TRBJ2-6, the CDR3 gives the full variable domain: GAGVSQSPSNKVTEKGKDVELRCDPISGHTALYWYRQSLGQGLEFLIYFQGNSAPDKSGLPSDRFSAERTGGSVSTLTIQRTQQEDSAVYLCASSFTRTGPTSGANVLTFGAGSRLTVL.

V and J are TRBV10-3 and TRBJ2-3, with D tentatively TRBD2 (5 bases). The CDR3 sequence is 15 residues long. Germline assignment: CDR1 ENHRY and CDR2 SYGVKD. V lost 4 bases and J 3 bases, leaving 14 bases between the germline ends. CDR3: CAISADGRTTDTQYF. Written as DNA, the CDR3 is TGTGCCATCAGTGCAGACGGGCGGACTACAGATACGCAGTATTTT.

This clone was counted a single time. This sequence joins TRBV5-1 and TRBJ2-2, with 11 bases matching TRBD1. The CDR3 has 17 residues. Germline-derived CDR1 and CDR2 are SGHRS and YFSETQ. V was pared by 5 bases and J by 3 bases, with 9 bases of the junction left unmatched. The CDR3 bases are TGCGCCAGCAGTCGTTCCGGGACAGGGGGAGACACCGGGGAGCTGTTTTTT. Residues: CASSRSGTGGDTGELFF.

The J gene is TRBJ2-7, the V gene TRBV5-6; the D gene could be TRBD1 or TRBD2 (6 bases each). V dropped 3 bases and J dropped 5 bases, with 15 bases sitting between them. In germline, CDR1 is SGHDT, CDR2 YYEEEE. CDR3 length: 14 amino acids. The CDR3 spells CASSSTGGIDEQYF. Here the CDR3 DNA reads TGTGCCAGCAGCTCAACCGGGGGCATAGACGAGCAGTACTTC.

This clone has only a few counts. The chain has TRBV6-5 and TRBJ2-5; D remains ambiguous. From germline, CDR1 is MNHEY and CDR2 SVGAGI. This CDR3 is built from 13 residues. Trimming stripped 11 bases from V and 4 bases from J, with 17 bases between. The CDR3 spells CASSAETGETQYF. The CDR3 DNA reads TGTGCCTCCTCAGCCGAGACGGGAGAGACCCAGTACTTC.

The rearrangement joins TRBV4-3 to TRBJ1-5; 9 nucleotides align to TRBD1. Germline V CDR1 and CDR2: LGHNA, YSLEER. This CDR3 has 15 residues. Trimming at V came to 4 bases and at J to 5 bases, leaving 6 bases not matched to a gene. CDR3 residues: CASSLGDRVDQPQHF. DNA of the CDR3: TGCGCCAGCAGCCTAGGGGACAGGGTCGATCAGCCCCAGCATTTT.

The V gene is TRBV5-1, the J gene TRBJ2-2, with TRBD1 as a possible D gene (6 bases). The length of the CDR3 is 14 residues. Trimming took off 4 bases at V and 4 bases at J, with 11 bases between the two ends. Germline CDR1 and CDR2: SGHRS and YFSETQ. The CDR3 nucleotides are TGCGCCAGCAGCCCCCAGGGGCCCACCGGGGAGCTGTTTTTT. As protein: CASSPQGPTGELFF.

The rearrangement uses TRBV11-2 and TRBJ2-1, with unresolved D. This CDR3 region has 11 residues. V was pared by 5 bases and J by 10 bases, with 9 bases between. From germline, CDR1 is SGHAT and CDR2 FQNNGV. The CDR3 loop reads CASSRASEQFF. CDR3 nucleotide sequence: TGTGCCAGCAGCCGAGCGAGCGAGCAGTTCTTC.

The CDR3 DNA sequence: TGCGCCAGCAGCTCCGATCGCACAGATACGCAGTATTTT. Protein sequence: CASSSDRTDTQYF. This rearrangement joins TRBV5-1 to TRBJ2-3; no firm D call. Trimming removed 3 bases from V and 1 base from J, with 6 bases in between. This CDR3 has 13 residues. The germline gives CDR1 SGHRS, CDR2 YFSETQ.

The chain combines TRBV19 with TRBJ1-1; TRBD1 might be the D (6 bases). Trimming removed 6 bases from V and 11 bases from J, with 22 bases in between. Germline values: CDR1 LNHDA, CDR2 SQIVND (reference sequence). The CDR3 is made up of 14 amino acids. For the CDR3, the DNA is TGTGCCAGTAGACCACAGGGACTGGAAGGGGAGGCTTTCTTT. Translation: CASRPQGLEGEAFF. Based on the CDR3 plus reference TRBV19 and TRBJ1-1, the full variable domain is DGGITQSPKYLFRKEGQNVTLSCEQNLNHDAMYWYRQDPGQGLRLIYYSQIVNDFQKGDIAEGYSVSREKKESFPLTVTSAQKNPTAFYLCASRPQGLEGEAFFGQGTRLTVV.

This clone turned up a few times. For the CDR3, the DNA is TGTGCCAGCAGCGCCGGGACTTGGGGCACCGGGGAGCTGTTTTTT. This encodes CASSAGTWGTGELFF. The chain carries TRBV6-1 and TRBJ2-2, with a possible D match to TRBD2 (6 bases). V lost 6 bases to trimming and J lost 4 bases, with 15 bases between them. This CDR3 spans 15 amino acids. Germline V CDR1 and CDR2: MNHNS, SASEGT.

The chain has TRBV28 and TRBJ1-5; tentatively, D is TRBD1 (6 bases). The V gene's germline CDR1 is MDHEN and CDR2 SYDVKM. This CDR3 comprises 13 residues. The V end lost 6 bases, the J end lost 4 bases, and 10 bases lay between the germline ends. CDR3 DNA sequence: TGTGCCAGCAGGCTAGGGGGAAATCAGCCCCAGCATTTT. Translated: CASRLGGNQPQHF.

This chain links TRBV7-8 with TRBJ2-6; the match to TRBD1 covers 9 bases. V trimming: 5 bases; J trimming: 3 bases; junction bases outside the gene matches: 8. The CDR3 covers 17 residues. Germline values: CDR1 SGHVS, CDR2 FQNEAQ. CDR3 nucleotides: TGTGCCAGCAGCCCGCCGGGACAGGGCTTTGGGGCCAACGTCCTGACTTTC. It translates to CASSPPGQGFGANVLTF.

This clone was observed a single time. V gene TRBV5-4 combines with J gene TRBJ2-7; D is ambiguous. The CDR3 extends over 12 amino acids. The germline V gene encodes CDR1 SGHNT and CDR2 YYREEE (reference sequence). The ends were cut back, 4 bases at V and 3 bases at J, with 8 bases in the middle. The CDR3: CASSVEDYEQYF. CDR3 sequence (DNA): TGTGCCAGCAGCGTGGAAGACTACGAGCAGTACTTC.

The chain joins TRBV11-3 to TRBJ1-1, with D tentatively TRBD1 (5 bases). V was clipped by 6 bases and J by 1 base, with 18 bases between them. This CDR3 region has 16 residues. CDR1 is SGHNT, CDR2 YENEEA, per germline. CDR3 DNA sequence: TGTGCCAGCAGGCCCCGCGGGGGAAGTCCGAACACTGAAGCTTTCTTT. Amino acid sequence: CASRPRGGSPNTEAFF.

The J gene is TRBJ2-7, the V gene TRBV7-8; TRBD2 matches at 7 bases. Germline CDR1 reads SGHVS; CDR2 reads FQNEAQ. V trimming: 6 bases; J trimming: 2 bases; junction bases outside the gene matches: 10. This CDR3 has 15 amino acids. The CDR3 sequence is CASRTSPGGAYEQYF. The CDR3 nucleotides are TGTGCCAGCAGGACTAGCCCGGGGGGAGCCTACGAGCAGTACTTC.

The V and J genes are TRBV21-1 and TRBJ2-5; whether TRBD2, the table's D call, matches the DNA was not checked. TRBV21-1 constitutes a pseudogene. The CDR3 covers 14 residues. The chain's CDR3 is CASSKEEGWKTQYF. The CDR3 nucleotides read TGTGCCAGCAGCAAAGAGGAGGGGTGGAAGACCCAGTACTTC.